These 27 T cell receptor beta chains were all obtained from the same sample, sequenced in a study of blood T cell repertoires in COVID-19. Sequenced by immunoSEQ multiplex PCR; TCRdb stores in-frame clones only, minus some. The repertoire consists of around 170,000 clones, with roughly 90% occurring once and the leading ten covering approximately 0.56%. The sequenced sample was peripheral blood. These receptors all come from a man in his fifties with acute or convalescent COVID-19.

This chain links TRBV6-1 with TRBJ2-1; TRBD2 is a possible D gene (6 bases). V lost 0 bases, J lost 4 bases, and 13 bases lay in between. The CDR3 covers 16 residues. CDR1 is MNHNS, CDR2 SASEGT, per germline. CDR3 sequence: CASSEAGGFAYNEQFF. DNA for the CDR3: TGTGCCAGCAGTGAAGCGGGGGGTTTCGCGTACAATGAGCAGTTCTTC.

The chain couples TRBV9 to TRBJ1-1, with 8 positions matching TRBD1. V lost 4 bases, J lost 6 bases, and 11 bases stayed unmatched. The germline V gene encodes CDR1 SGDLS and CDR2 YYNGEE. The CDR3 extends over 15 amino acids. CDR3 nucleotides: TGTGCCAGCAGCCCACTAAGGAGCAGGGGGCCTGAAGCTTTCTTT. Translation gives CASSPLRSRGPEAFF.

The V and J genes are TRBV7-6 and TRBJ2-1; TRBD2 might be the D (6 bases). Looked up from germline, CDR1 is SGHVS and CDR2 is FNYEAQ. The CDR3 has 15 amino acids. The V end was cut by 3 bases, the J end by 7 bases, with 16 bases between. DNA of the CDR3: TGTGCCAGCAGCTTTGAAAGGTCTGGGGGGAATGAGCAGTTCTTC. Amino acid sequence: CASSFERSGGNEQFF. Supplemented by reference TRBV7-6 and TRBJ2-1, the full variable domain reads GAGVSQSPRYKVTKRGQDVALRCDPISGHVSLYWYRQALGQGPEFLTYFNYEAQQDKSGLPNDRFSAERPEGSISTLTIQRTEQRDSAMYRCASSFERSGGNEQFFGPGTRLTVL.

The rearrangement links TRBV5-1 to TRBJ2-2, with TRBD1 as a possible D gene (6 bases). The V gene lost 7 bases and the J gene lost 4 bases, with 17 bases spanning the gap. This CDR3 is 15 amino acids long. Germline V lookup: CDR1 SGHRS, CDR2 YFSETQ. The CDR3 DNA follows: TGCGCCAGCGGGCCAGGGGCGGGTAGCACCGGGGAGCTGTTTTTT. It encodes CASGPGAGSTGELFF.

This chain connects TRBV7-6 to TRBJ1-1, with unresolved D. The V and J ends lost 1 base and 0 bases respectively, with 9 bases between them. CDR1 is SGHVS and CDR2 is FNYEAQ in the germline V gene. CDR3 length equals 15 residues. The CDR3 is CASSLVPGLNTEAFF. The CDR3 DNA is TGTGCCAGCAGCTTAGTGCCGGGGTTGAACACTGAAGCTTTCTTT. Full variable domain (missing parts from reference TRBV7-6 and TRBJ1-1): GAGVSQSPRYKVTKRGQDVALRCDPISGHVSLYWYRQALGQGPEFLTYFNYEAQQDKSGLPNDRFSAERPEGSISTLTIQRTEQRDSAMYRCASSLVPGLNTEAFFGQGTRLTVV.

The rearrangement links TRBV5-6 to TRBJ1-5; D gene ambiguous. This CDR3 is built from 13 residues. V was cut by 9 bases and J by 10 bases, with 20 bases left in between. CDR1 is SGHDT and CDR2 is YYEEEE in the germline V gene. The CDR3 sequence is CATSRAQGEPQHF. CDR3 DNA sequence: TGTGCCACCTCGCGGGCCCAAGGAGAACCCCAGCATTTT.

This rearrangement joins TRBV11-1 to TRBJ1-1, with 7 bases lining up with TRBD1. Germline values: CDR1 SGHAT, CDR2 FQDESV (reference sequence). V was clipped by 5 bases and J by 10 bases; unmatched bases: 7. The CDR3 loop spans 12 amino acids. CDR3: CASSTRDSRAFF. Here the CDR3 DNA reads TGTGCCAGCAGCACCCGGGACAGTCGAGCTTTCTTT.

V gene TRBV19 combines with J gene TRBJ1-5; D is ambiguous. Germline V gene sequence: CDR1 LNHDA, CDR2 SQIVND (reference sequence). This CDR3 has 15 amino acids. Trimming removed 7 bases from V and 2 bases from J, with 15 bases in between. The CDR3 nucleotides are TGTGCCAGTACCCTGGGAGGGAGGGGCAATCAGCCCCAGCATTTT. Translation: CASTLGGRGNQPQHF.

This chain links TRBV6-1 with TRBJ2-7; the match to TRBD1 covers 11 bases. Per the germline V gene, CDR1 is MNHNS and CDR2 is SASEGT. The CDR3 spans 15 residues. J was trimmed by 6 bases and V by 1 base; bases with no gene match: 5. CDR3: CASSEGSGTGGEQYV. CDR3 sequence (DNA): TGTGCCAGCAGTGAAGGTAGCGGGACAGGGGGCGAGCAGTACGTC.

This chain connects TRBV4-1 to TRBJ1-5; no clear D gene. Germline V gives CDR1 MGHRA, CDR2 YSYEKL. With 3 bases removed from V and 5 bases from J, the gap between germline ends came to 17 bases. This CDR3 is built from 16 residues. Here the CDR3 DNA reads TGCGCCAGCAGCCAGGAACCCCTGAGGGTGGATCAGCCCCAGCATTTT. Translated, it gives CASSQEPLRVDQPQHF.

V and J are TRBV6-2 or TRBV6-3 and TRBJ1-5; tentative D call: TRBD1 (6 bases). V lost 4 bases, J lost 3 bases, and 22 bases lay in between. The CDR3 has 18 residues. Germline values: CDR1 MNHEY, CDR2 SVGEGT. DNA of the CDR3: TGTGCCAGCAGTTCGCAGCGGGGGCGGCAGGCCAACAATCAGCCCCAGCATTTT. It is translated as CASSSQRGRQANNQPQHF.

The CDR3 loop reads CASRLTGLEKTQYF. The CDR3 nucleotides read TGTGCCAGCAGACTTACGGGACTAGAAAAGACCCAGTACTTC. The chain has TRBV6-5 and TRBJ2-5, with 8 bases lining up with TRBD2. Germline loops: CDR1 MNHEY, CDR2 SVGAGI. The V segment lost 6 bases and the J segment 6 bases; nucleotides outside the gene matches: 9. The CDR3 covers 14 residues.

V usage is TRBV11-2 and J usage is TRBJ2-1, with D perhaps matching TRBD2 (6 bases). V lost 0 bases to trimming and J lost 0 bases, with 9 bases between them. Germline V CDR1 and CDR2: SGHAT, FQNNGV. The CDR3 runs 16 residues. In nucleotides, the CDR3 is TGTGCCAGCAGCTTAGAACTAGCTGACTCCTACAATGAGCAGTTCTTC. Translated, it gives CASSLELADSYNEQFF.

The chain links TRBV24-1 to TRBJ2-2; 10 bases fit TRBD1. V trimming: 4 bases; J trimming: 7 bases; junction bases outside the gene matches: 17. This CDR3 contains 19 residues. The germline V gene has CDR1 KGHDR and CDR2 SFDVKD. The CDR3 bases are TGTGCCACCAGTGAGACGACAGGGGGCTCTACTGCATCTGTCGGGGAGCTGTTTTTT. It yields the protein CATSETTGGSTASVGELFF.

This rearrangement joins TRBV5-1 to TRBJ1-4, with 7 bases that match TRBD1. CDR3 length equals 13 residues. Germline-derived CDR1 and CDR2 are SGHRS and YFSETQ. V trimming: 0 bases; J trimming: 8 bases; junction bases outside the gene matches: 1. The CDR3 bases are TGCGCCAGCAGCTTGGGGACAGGAGAAAAACTGTTTTTT. The encoded protein is CASSLGTGEKLFF. Full variable domain (remainder filled in from reference TRBV5-1 and TRBJ1-4): KAGVTQTPRYLIKTRGQQVTLSCSPISGHRSVSWYQQTPGQGLQFLFEYFSETQRNKGNFPGRFSGRQFSNSRSEMNVSTLELGDSALYLCASSLGTGEKLFFGSGTQLSVL.

The chain is built from TRBV28 and TRBJ1-1, with TRBD1 matching 9 bases. The J segment lost 7 bases and the V segment lost 8 bases, leaving 2 bases of the junction unmatched. Germline CDR1 MDHEN, CDR2 SYDVKM. The CDR3 loop spans 11 amino acids. The CDR3, as DNA: TGTGCCAGCGGACAGGGGTATGAAGCTTTCTTT. It yields the protein CASGQGYEAFF.

The rearrangement joins TRBV28 to TRBJ1-5; tentatively, D is TRBD1 (6 bases). Germline CDR1 and CDR2: MDHEN and SYDVKM. Deletions cut 5 bases from V and 4 bases from J, with 24 bases between. The length of the CDR3 is 18 residues. In DNA form, the CDR3 reads TGTGCCAGCAGTCCCCTGGGGGGGGCAACGACAGTTAATCAGCCCCAGCATTTT. Amino acid sequence: CASSPLGGATTVNQPQHF.

V usage is TRBV30 and J usage is TRBJ1-2; 7 bases map to TRBD1. V trimming: 3 bases; J trimming: 5 bases; junction bases outside the gene matches: 18. The length of the CDR3 is 17 residues. Germline loops: CDR1 GTSNPN, CDR2 SVGIG (reference sequence). The chain's CDR3 is CAWSIPGQPSKSYGYTF. The CDR3 DNA sequence: TGTGCCTGGAGCATCCCGGGACAGCCGTCGAAGTCTTATGGCTACACCTTC.

This clone was seen a single time. This chain uses TRBV12-3 or TRBV12-4 with TRBJ2-7, with D tentatively TRBD1 (6 bases). The CDR3 is 13 residues long. V shed 8 bases and J shed 1 base, with 12 bases lying between them. The CDR3 nucleotides read TGTGCCAGCGGTCAGGGGATGTCCTACGAGCAGTACTTC. The encoded protein is CASGQGMSYEQYF.

This clone was found once. The chain uses TRBV24-1 and TRBJ1-1, with 8 bases matching TRBD1. This CDR3 is built from 14 residues. The V gene end was trimmed by 3 bases and the J gene end by 3 bases; junction bases not matched to a gene: 2. The germline CDR1 and CDR2 sequences are KGHDR and SFDVKD. The CDR3 DNA reads TGTGCCACCAGTGATCCGGACAGGGACACTGAAGCTTTCTTT. This sequence encodes CATSDPDRDTEAFF.

The chain couples TRBV18 to TRBJ1-2; TRBD1 agrees at 7 bases. V shed 2 bases and J 1 base; nucleotides not matched to a gene: 4. Germline-derived CDR1 and CDR2 are KGHSH and LQKENI. The CDR3 is 15 residues long. This CDR3 reads CASSPIDRDNYGYTF. In nucleotides, the CDR3 is TGTGCCAGCTCACCAATCGACAGGGATAACTATGGCTACACCTTC.

This clone was seen once. This CDR3 reads CASSQGGTRNTEAFF. The CDR3 bases are TGCGCCAGCAGCCAGGGGGGGACGAGGAACACTGAAGCTTTCTTT. The V call is TRBV4-3, the J call TRBJ1-1; possible D gene TRBD1, 5 bases. The CDR3 spans 15 residues. The germline V gene encodes CDR1 LGHNA and CDR2 YSLEER. The V end was cut by 3 bases, the J end by 1 base, with 12 bases between.

This rearrangement joins TRBV6-2 or TRBV6-3 to TRBJ2-3; D is possibly TRBD2 (6 bases). Germline V gives CDR1 MNHEY, CDR2 SVGEGT. The CDR3 loop spans 16 amino acids. Trimming shortened V by 6 bases and J by 0 bases, and 16 bases separated the two germline ends. The CDR3 region is CASSLLRGFSTDTQYF. Here the CDR3 DNA reads TGTGCCAGCAGCCTGCTTCGGGGGTTTAGCACAGATACGCAGTATTTT.

The chain couples TRBV29-1 to TRBJ2-1; TRBD2 matches at 11 bases. The germline V gene has CDR1 SQVTM and CDR2 ANQGSEA. This CDR3 has 17 residues. With 5 bases clipped from V and 0 bases from J, the junction kept 9 bases outside the gene matches. The CDR3 protein is CSVTGTSGVSSYNEQFF. The CDR3 DNA reads as TGCAGCGTTACCGGGACTAGCGGCGTTAGCTCCTACAATGAGCAGTTCTTC.

The chain links TRBV6-1 to TRBJ1-5; possibly TRBD1 for D (5 bases). Germline V gene sequence: CDR1 MNHNS, CDR2 SASEGT. The CDR3 covers 13 residues. V was pared by 3 bases and J by 9 bases, with 12 bases between. Written as DNA, the CDR3 is TGTGCCAGCAGTGACGGACACGTAGGGCCCCAGCATTTT. Amino acids: CASSDGHVGPQHF.

This clone was observed a single time. The gene calls are TRBV6-6 and TRBJ1-6; 7 bases agree with TRBD1. CDR1 is MNHNY and CDR2 is SVGAGI in the germline V gene (reference sequence). The CDR3 is 15 amino acids. V was pared by 6 bases and J by 5 bases, with 7 bases of the junction left unmatched. The CDR3 protein is CASRPLQGNNSPLHF. CDR3 sequence (DNA): TGTGCCAGCAGGCCATTACAGGGGAATAATTCACCCCTCCACTTT.

The J gene is TRBJ2-7, the V gene TRBV29-1, with a tentative D call TRBD1 (6 bases). V was trimmed by 2 bases and J by 2 bases, leaving 10 bases between them. CDR3 length equals 13 residues. Germline assignment: CDR1 SQVTM and CDR2 ANQGSEA. The CDR3 sequence is CSVETGITYEQYF. The CDR3 bases are TGCAGCGTTGAAACAGGGATCACCTACGAGCAGTACTTC.